What follows are 28 T cell receptor beta chains derived from one specimen sequenced in a study of CXCR3-negative and CXCR3-positive naive CD8 T cells. Study-level findings and limits: TRB CDR3s of CXCR3-positive naive cells were more hydrophobic than those of CXCR3-negative naive cells.

Their antigen targets remain unknown. Carrying UMI labels, the TRB cDNA libraries were prepared through 5' RACE. TCRdb reprocessed the 5' RACE reads, with one entry per CDR3 protein and no DNA. The sample holds 75,000 to 100,000 distinct CDR3 sequences. The sequencing input was naive CXCR3+ CD8+ T cells from blood. Subset meaning: CD45RO-CCR7+CD27+CD95- naive CD8+ T cells expressing CXCR3 (TNR3+). The source of these receptors is a human donor in good health. Some clones in this sample may be carry-over from other donors' samples.

This chain links TRBV28 with TRBJ2-4; TCRdb designates TRBD1, a call that cannot be tested without DNA. This CDR3 contains 18 residues. Germline V CDR1 and CDR2: MDHEN, SYDVKM. The CDR3 reads CASTHFGAGQLAKNIQYF. The full variable domain, with the rest looked up from reference TRBV28 and TRBJ2-4, is DVKVTQSSRYLVKRTGEKVFLECVQDMDHENMFWYRQDPGLGLRLIYFSYDVKMKEKGDIPEGYSVSREKKERFSLILESASTNQTSMYLCASTHFGAGQLAKNIQYFGAGTRLSVL.

The chain couples TRBV12-3 or TRBV12-4 to TRBJ1-1; TCRdb outputs TRBD1, but without DNA this stays unchecked. CDR3 length: 13 residues. CDR3 loop: CASSWGRNTEAFF.

The chain is built from TRBV11-2 and TRBJ2-7; TCRdb's D gene call, TRBD2, goes unchecked for lack of DNA. CDR1 and CDR2 (germline): SGHAT, FQNNGV. The CDR3 totals 15 residues. CDR3 residues: CASSREAAANYEQYF.

The gene calls are TRBV12-3 or TRBV12-4 and TRBJ2-3. This CDR3 contains 14 residues. CDR3 sequence reads: CASSFYSPTDTQYF.

This chain connects TRBV5-1 to TRBJ2-7; TCRdb lists TRBD1, though no DNA is available to test this call. The germline CDR1 and CDR2 sequences are SGHRS and YFSETQ. CDR3 length: 14 amino acids. The CDR3 loop is CASSAGQGTNEQYF.

The chain employs TRBV5-1 and TRBJ2-1; TCRdb lists TRBD2, though no DNA is available to test this call. The germline gives CDR1 SGHRS, CDR2 YFSETQ. The CDR3 is 14 amino acids. The chain's CDR3 is CASSLSGSFYEQFF. Full variable domain (remainder filled in from reference TRBV5-1 and TRBJ2-1): KAGVTQTPRYLIKTRGQQVTLSCSPISGHRSVSWYQQTPGQGLQFLFEYFSETQRNKGNFPGRFSGRQFSNSRSEMNVSTLELGDSALYLCASSLSGSFYEQFFGPGTRLTVL.

The CDR3 spells CASSYSGGQAYEQYF. The chain couples TRBV6-5 to TRBJ2-7. Germline values: CDR1 MNHEY, CDR2 SVGAGI. The CDR3 runs to 15 residues.

The CDR3 loop is CASSLGDGLATDTQYF. This chain joins TRBV5-1 and TRBJ2-3. From germline, CDR1 is SGHRS and CDR2 YFSETQ. CDR3 length: 16 amino acids.

The chain employs TRBV7-3 and TRBJ2-1; TCRdb names TRBD2, which stays unverified in the absence of DNA. The V gene's germline CDR1 is SGHTA and CDR2 FQGTGA. This CDR3 region has 16 residues. The CDR3 is CASSLGGIGLVNEQFF. The variable domain in full, completed from reference TRBV7-3 and TRBJ2-1, reads GAGVSQTPSNKVTEKGKYVELRCDPISGHTALYWYRQSLGQGPEFLIYFQGTGAADDSGLPNDRFFAVRPEGSVSTLKIQRTERGDSAVYLCASSLGGIGLVNEQFFGPGTRLTVL.

The chain recombines TRBV2 with TRBJ2-3; TCRdb's D gene call, TRBD1, goes unchecked for lack of DNA. The germline V gene encodes CDR1 SNHLY and CDR2 FYNNEI. The CDR3 has 14 residues. The CDR3 is CASTDRADGDTQYF.

V is TRBV28 and J is TRBJ2-2; TCRdb indicates TRBD1, and absent DNA this call remains unverified. Per germline, CDR1 MDHEN and CDR2 SYDVKM. The CDR3 runs 19 residues. CDR3: CASSLTRDRDWRDTGELFF.

CDR3 loop: CASSGLVAGGSTDTQYF. The chain couples TRBV12-3 or TRBV12-4 to TRBJ2-3; with no DNA, the TCRdb D assignment of TRBD2 cannot be verified. The CDR3 runs to 17 residues.

V and J are TRBV12-3 or TRBV12-4 and TRBJ1-2. CDR3 length equals 13 residues. The CDR3 sequence: CAIDSQLGYGYTF.

The V gene is TRBV20-1, the J gene TRBJ2-7; with no DNA, the TCRdb D assignment of TRBD2 cannot be verified. The CDR3 is made up of 12 amino acids. Germline V CDR1 and CDR2: DFQATT, SNEGSKA (reference sequence). CDR3 residues: CSASNWENEQYF.

The chain carries TRBV28 and TRBJ1-3; with no DNA, the TCRdb D assignment of TRBD1 cannot be verified. Germline V gives CDR1 MDHEN, CDR2 SYDVKM. This CDR3 region has 16 residues. The CDR3 region is CASSLVGHNSGNTIYF.

The gene calls are TRBV9 and TRBJ2-3. The germline V gene encodes CDR1 SGDLS and CDR2 YYNGEE. CDR3 length equals 15 residues. CDR3 sequence reads: CASSSAQVLTDTQYF.

The chain has TRBV12-3 or TRBV12-4 and TRBJ2-7; TCRdb gives TRBD1 as the D gene, but with no DNA this cannot be confirmed. The CDR3 runs to 18 residues. CDR3 residues: CASSFGSGDAGPSYEQYF.

The rearrangement joins TRBV14 to TRBJ2-1. This CDR3 is 14 amino acids long. In germline, CDR1 is SGHDN, CDR2 FVKESK. CDR3 sequence: CASSHLLSGREQFF.

The chain links TRBV29-1 to TRBJ2-2; TCRdb calls TRBD2, which cannot be checked without DNA. Germline CDR1 and CDR2: SQVTM and ANQGSEA. This CDR3 contains 14 residues. This CDR3 reads CSAERGVNTGELFF.

The chain couples TRBV4-1 to TRBJ2-7. The V gene's germline CDR1 is MGHRA and CDR2 YSYEKL. The CDR3 spans 14 residues. This CDR3 reads CASSQTNRGHEQYF.

The V call is TRBV10-3, the J call TRBJ1-2; the TCRdb D gene call, TRBD1, has no DNA to confirm it. The CDR3 runs to 15 residues. Germline V gene sequence: CDR1 ENHRY, CDR2 SYGVKD. CDR3 loop: CAISEGTEIPYGYTF.

This chain connects TRBV4-3 to TRBJ2-1. CDR1 is LGHNA, CDR2 YSLEER, per germline. The CDR3 consists of 16 residues. The CDR3 loop reads CASSQDRNTPGNEQFF.

The genes are TRBV5-6 and TRBJ1-5. The CDR3 totals 15 residues. Germline loops: CDR1 SGHDT, CDR2 YYEEEE. The CDR3 is CASSLQGFGRQPQHF.

The chain joins TRBV20-1 to TRBJ1-5; TCRdb lists TRBD1, though no DNA is available to test this call. This CDR3 region has 14 residues. Germline V gene data show CDR1 as DFQATT and CDR2 as SNEGSKA (reference sequence). The CDR3 loop is CSASGAGASQPQHF.

The rearrangement joins TRBV7-9 to TRBJ2-1; TCRdb's D call, TRBD1, is unchecked because there is no DNA. The CDR3 sequence is 15 residues long. Germline assignment: CDR1 SEHNR and CDR2 FQNEAQ (reference sequence). CDR3 amino acids: CASSSPGQDVDEQFF.

This chain's CDR3 is CASSFIGGGGLGETQYF. The chain combines TRBV7-8 with TRBJ2-5; as DNA is missing, the TRBD1 call by TCRdb cannot be tested. This CDR3 region has 17 residues. CDR1 and CDR2 (germline): SGHVS, FQNEAQ.

The chain combines TRBV4-1 with TRBJ2-7; TCRdb gives TRBD2 as the D gene, but with no DNA this cannot be confirmed. Germline V gives CDR1 MGHRA, CDR2 YSYEKL. The CDR3 consists of 16 residues. The CDR3 is CSSSQVSASGHYEQYF.

The chain joins TRBV7-2 to TRBJ2-3. CDR1 is SGHTA and CDR2 is FQGNSA in the germline V gene. This CDR3 has 14 residues. This CDR3 reads CASSLEGYTDTQYF. The full variable domain, rest sourced from reference TRBV7-2 and TRBJ2-3, is GAGVSQSPSNKVTEKGKDVELRCDPISGHTALYWYRQSLGQGLEFLIYFQGNSAPDKSGLPSDRFSAERTGGSVSTLTIQRTQQEDSAVYLCASSLEGYTDTQYFGPGTRLTVL.